Included here is one T cell receptor beta chain sequence, with context. In this sample, this clonotype turned up many times. Its antigen remains unidentified. Qualities for individual bases were not recorded, and no much larger clone is one base off. This specimen comes from a study of neurological immune-mediated disorders (dated by TCRdb to about 2019). Looking at the study overall: Peripheral blood TCR-beta repertoires from HTLV-I-associated myelopathy (HAM/TSP) patients, multiple sclerosis patients and healthy controls were compared by UMI-based sequencing. Longitudinal samples, technical triplicates and paired sorted CD4+ and CD8+ T-cell subsets, alongside PBMC samples, were included among the roughly 97 TCR-beta libraries. Of the 65 to 70 subjects in the cohort, around 15 were HAM/TSP patients, some 34 were multiple sclerosis patients, and some 20 were healthy controls. General conclusions and limits of the study: Expanded clones from different subjects shared no identical CDR3 amino acid sequences, which suggests that TCR-beta repertoires were private in all groups. TCR clonal expansion was highest in HAM/TSP patients and lowest in MS patients, with MS patients falling below even healthy controls.

For the sorted-subset TCR libraries, the starting material was 850,000 to 1,000,000 sorted CD4+ or CD8+ T cells. Peripheral blood underwent Ficoll-Hypaque density gradient centrifugation to isolate PBMCs, which were then cryopreserved in liquid nitrogen. Paired sorted CD4+ and CD8+ subsets came from healthy controls, HAM/TSP patients and MS patients. To synthesize cDNA, template-switch 5'RACE was performed with a primer carrying a 10-nucleotide random unique molecular identifier so that each TCR transcript was tagged. Every sequencing run covered 15-18 subjects and yielded more than 180 million TCR-beta sequences. Total RNA was extracted with the RNeasy kit. The KAPA Real-time Library Amplification kit was used to amplify TCR-beta VDJ regions with primers for the TCR constant region and the 5'RACE anchor. Sample indexes and Illumina adaptors were added in a first PCR, after which library yield was increased in a second PCR. The roughly 650 bp TCR product was size-selected on a 2% E-gel SizeSelection system after Ampure bead purification. Before pooling, library quality was checked on a Bioanalyzer, concentration was measured with Qubit, and libraries were quantified with the Kapa Library Quantification kit. Libraries were sequenced paired-end 2 x 150 bp on an Illumina HiSeq 2500. To increase sequence diversity, roughly 24-32% phiX was spiked into each library pool. In the original analysis: Quality-filtered reads were processed with the UMI-based MiGEC pipeline, which removed over 75% of raw TCR sequences during error correction. IMGT germline references were used for aligning VDJ genes, and each clonotype was defined as a unique CDR3 amino acid sequence together with its V-J genes. Clonal expansion, Shannon diversity, and CDR3 relatedness (CalcPairwiseDistances, ClusterSamples) were evaluated with VDJtools, and phylogenetic trees were built with CLCbio workbench. Clones with at least 8 unique UMIs were defined as expanded, with this threshold being based on coefficient-of-variation modelling across technical triplicates. TCRdb reworked the public reads: Q25 trimming with fastp, MiXCR clone assembly, productive beta chains retained. For every CDR3 protein sequence, its rows merge into one entry that carries the most common genes and DNA. Clone size and V and J calls follow TCRdb, not the original study. This sample has about 14,000 distinct CDR3 sequences in its table, and roughly 13% of those were observed once. The biggest ten clones account for 41% of the sample.

V lost 6 bases and J lost 8 bases, and the count of bases not matched to a germline gene is 8. Counted from cysteine to phenylalanine, this CDR3 has 14 amino acids. The entry retains the CDR3 DNA only, 42 bases that are in frame from base 1. CDR1 and CDR2, per the germline V gene (reference sequence), are DFQATT and SNEGSKA. The chain is made from TRBV20-1 and TRBJ2-1, and 12 bases in between align with TRBD2. This clonotype was sampled from a female donor with HTLV-1-associated myelopathy (HAM/TSP). The sequenced sample was CD8+ T cells from blood. The DNA is as follows: TGCAGTGCATCTCCTAGCGGGGGGGCCCATGAGCAGTTCTTC. This yields the protein CSASPSGGAHEQFF.